Below, one T cell receptor beta chain is given with its context. This clone was picked up one time. Its cognate antigen has yet to be identified. Per-base qualities were not stored, and no clone one base away is much larger. The immunoSEQ Assay, a bias-controlled multiplex PCR, was used to amplify TCRbeta CDR3 regions from genomic DNA. In the original analysis: The number of nucleated cells in each sample was estimated by amplification of reference gene primers within the assay. To quantify the absolute abundance of each unique TCRbeta CDR3 rearrangement, sequence reads were collapsed and filtered. For each sample, productive Simpson clonality was calculated by taking the square root of Simpson's diversity index across productive rearrangements. TCRdb took over this immuneACCESS table, retaining in-frame rearrangements with V and J assigned. Such tables are incomplete; in checked studies, under half of the missing clones stem from an unresolved V gene, and the remainder is unexplained. D and trimming were read from the DNA, whereas the V and J calls and clone size are those reported in that table. This sample comprises a few hundred thousand clones, approximately 92% of them detected only once. Under 3.5% of the sample goes to the ten largest clones.

Participants in the prospective study were enrolled through a virtual design, were aged about 18 to 89 years, and lived in roughly 24 United States geographic areas. Cohort assignment in the prospective study relied on participant-reported clinical history from a screening survey and a study questionnaire. In the prospective study, mobile phlebotomists collected whole blood, serum and a nasopharyngeal or oropharyngeal swab from each participant. Over a roughly 2-month period, participants in the prospective study had the option of providing additional blood draws and questionnaires. Blood samples from the prospective study were shipped frozen or at room temperature prior to DNA extraction. The data were taken from a study of blood T cell repertoires in COVID-19 (dated by TCRdb to 2018 to 2021). In terms of the full investigation: Samples from collaborators originated in the United States, Italy and Spain and spanned both the acute and convalescent phases of COVID-19. The prospective study material was composed of cDNA or gDNA derived from T cells, B-cell-depleted T cells, or PBMCs. The dataset comprised deeply sampled blood TCRbeta repertoires from subjects exposed to, actively infected with, or recovered from COVID-19. A freely available public database, intended as a resource for researchers studying the immune response to SARS-CoV-2, is where the repertoires were released. The samples were drawn from two sources: the first 160 participants of the ongoing ImmuneRACE study, and 950 to 1,500 subjects contributed by 6 global collaborators. The sample metadata nearly always contained a de-identified subject ID, COVID-19 status, age in years and sex. Where HLA class I and class II types were available, the types were taken from metadata supplied by the sample provider, not from assay-based typing. Points the paper makes about the study in general: Clinical and demographic metadata were provided uncurated, with the amount varying by source and participant.

Trimming accounts for 0 bases at V and 13 bases at J, while the number of junction bases matched to no gene is 5. From cysteine to phenylalanine, the CDR3 is 13 amino acids long. CDR3 DNA only is kept here, 39 bases in frame from base 1. CDR1 PRHDT and CDR2 FYEKMQ are derived from the germline V gene (reference sequence). This TCR was recovered from a woman aged 18-29 years in a cohort exposed to, infected with or recovered from COVID-19 (not recorded which). What was sequenced was PBMCs or T cells enriched from blood (not recorded which). The V and J segments used are TRBV13 and TRBJ1-2, with 10 bases aligning to TRBD1. The CDR3 region has the sequence CASSLGTGGDCTF. The sequenced DNA: TGTGCCAGCAGCTTAGGGACAGGGGGCGATTGCACCTTC.